This paragraph reports one TCR beta chain. What it recognizes is unknown. These data are taken from a study of OX40 agonist ivuxolimab in advanced cancers. Study-wide context: Cancers in dose escalation were hepatocellular, melanoma, renal cell and head and neck. General study points: Expanded clones were, on average, more numerous in CD8+ T cells than in CD4+.

Only in-frame clones appear in the TCRdb table, and some are missing; sequencing was by immunoSEQ multiplex PCR. The sample lists around 90,000 clones, 87% occurring once. CDR3 size: 13 residues. Per the germline V gene, CDR1 is GTSNPN and CDR2 is SVGIG (reference sequence). V lost 0 bases and J lost 8; bases outside the gene matches: 6. Exclusion of a patient followed from autoimmune disease history or systemic immunosuppression. At cycle 4 day 1, cycle 7 day 1, and baseline, blood was sampled. The specimen was CD4+ or CD8+ T cells sorted from blood, collected in a trial of the OX40 agonist ivuxolimab. The chain uses TRBV30 and TRBJ1-1; 7 bases are a match to TRBD1. The TCR sequence derives from an adult with an advanced solid tumor such as melanoma, head and neck, liver or kidney cancer. CDR3 region: CAWSVRGGAEAFF. The CDR3 DNA sequence: TGTGCCTGGAGTGTTCGAGGGGGCGCGGAAGCTTTCTTT.